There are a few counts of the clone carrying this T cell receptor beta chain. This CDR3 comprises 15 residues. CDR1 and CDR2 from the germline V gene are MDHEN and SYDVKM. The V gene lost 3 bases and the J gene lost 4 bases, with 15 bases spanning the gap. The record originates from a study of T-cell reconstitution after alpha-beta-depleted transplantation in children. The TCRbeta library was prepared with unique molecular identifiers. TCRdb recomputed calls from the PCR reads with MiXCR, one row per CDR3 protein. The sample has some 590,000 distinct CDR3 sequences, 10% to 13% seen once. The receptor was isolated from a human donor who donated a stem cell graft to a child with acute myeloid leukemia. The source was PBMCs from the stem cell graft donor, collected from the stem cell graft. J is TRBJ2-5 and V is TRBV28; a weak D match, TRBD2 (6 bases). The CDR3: CASSFNGRARETQYF. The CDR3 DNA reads TGTGCCAGCAGTTTTAACGGGAGAGCGAGAGAGACCCAGTACTTC. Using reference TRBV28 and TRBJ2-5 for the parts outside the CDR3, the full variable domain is DVKVTQSSRYLVKRTGEKVFLECVQDMDHENMFWYRQDPGLGLRLIYFSYDVKMKEKGDIPEGYSVSREKKERFSLILESASTNQTSMYLCASSFNGRARETQYFGPGTRLLVL.